This TCR beta chain was profiled in a study of shared clonotypes between healthy human individuals. As for the study in general: Each donor's CD4 naive and CD4 memory cells filled three plates apiece, CD8 naive two, and CD8 memory one.

Naive CD8 cells were CD45RO-negative, positively selected for CCR7, excluding terminally differentiated effector memory CD45RA+ cells. In the original processing: ImmunoSEQ output held junction-only sequences without quality scores, so filtering differed. This table comes from immunoSEQ multiplex PCR, and its TCRdb copy is limited to in-frame clones, with some not included. The V and J calls and clone size were taken over from that table, and D and trimming were inferred from the DNA. Of 800,000 to 950,000 clones listed, 95% to 97% were seen once; the top ten hold roughly 0.23%. This clone was seen only once. V was pared by 5 bases and J by 4 bases, with 6 bases between. CDR1 SGHTA and CDR2 FQGNSA come from the germline V gene. CDR3 length: 12 amino acids.

Sequences were obtained from naive CD8+ T cells sorted from blood. The genes are TRBV7-2 and TRBJ2-1; D unresolved. The receptor was derived from a man aged 25-45 years in good health. The CDR3 spells CASSREYNEQFF. CDR3 DNA sequence: TGTGCCAGCAGCCGAGAGTACAATGAGCAGTTCTTC. Supplemented by reference TRBV7-2 and TRBJ2-1, the full variable domain reads GAGVSQSPSNKVTEKGKDVELRCDPISGHTALYWYRQSLGQGLEFLIYFQGNSAPDKSGLPSDRFSAERTGGSVSTLTIQRTQQEDSAVYLCASSREYNEQFFGPGTRLTVL.